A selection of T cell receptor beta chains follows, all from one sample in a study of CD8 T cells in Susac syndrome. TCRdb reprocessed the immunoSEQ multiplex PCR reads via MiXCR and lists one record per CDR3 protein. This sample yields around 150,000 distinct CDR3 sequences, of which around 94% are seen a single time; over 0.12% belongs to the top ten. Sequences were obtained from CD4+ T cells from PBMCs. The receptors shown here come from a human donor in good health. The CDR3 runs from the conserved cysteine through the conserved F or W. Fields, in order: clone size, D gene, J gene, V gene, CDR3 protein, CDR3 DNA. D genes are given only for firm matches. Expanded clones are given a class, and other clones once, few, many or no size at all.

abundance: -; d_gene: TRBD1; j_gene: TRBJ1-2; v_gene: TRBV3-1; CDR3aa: CASSQGRGLGYTF; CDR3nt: TGTGCCAGCAGCCAAGGAAGGGGGCTTGGCTACACCTTC
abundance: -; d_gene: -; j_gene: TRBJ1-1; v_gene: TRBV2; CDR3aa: CASSYTSQGGAFF; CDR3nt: TGTGCCAGCAGTTACACGTCACAGGGTGGGGCTTTCTTT
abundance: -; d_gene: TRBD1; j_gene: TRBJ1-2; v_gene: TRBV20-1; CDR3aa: CSASMGTGAYGYTF; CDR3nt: TGCAGTGCTAGTATGGGGACAGGGGCCTATGGCTACACCTTC
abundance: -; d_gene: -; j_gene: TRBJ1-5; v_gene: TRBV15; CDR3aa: CATSRVTVNQPQHF; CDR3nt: TGTGCCACCAGCAGAGTTACAGTCAATCAGCCCCAGCATTTT
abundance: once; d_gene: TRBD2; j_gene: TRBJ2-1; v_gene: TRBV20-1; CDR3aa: CSQSGGSYNEQFF; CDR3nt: TGCAGCCAGTCCGGGGGGTCCTACAATGAGCAGTTCTTC
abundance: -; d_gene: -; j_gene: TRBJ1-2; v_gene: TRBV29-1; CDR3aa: CSGLSGGVGYTF; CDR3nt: TGCAGCGGCCTATCCGGGGGGGTTGGCTACACCTTC
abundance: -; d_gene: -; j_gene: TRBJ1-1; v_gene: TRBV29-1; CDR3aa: CSVEASTVELLF; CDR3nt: TGCAGCGTTGAAGCGAGTACCGTTGAGCTGCTCTTT
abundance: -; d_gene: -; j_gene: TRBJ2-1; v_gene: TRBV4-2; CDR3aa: CASSSAANEQFF; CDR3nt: TGTGCCAGCAGCAGTGCAGCGAATGAGCAGTTCTTC
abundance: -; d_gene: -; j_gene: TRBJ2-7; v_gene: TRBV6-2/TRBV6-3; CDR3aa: CASNRDPTNEQYF; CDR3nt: TGTGCCAGCAACCGAGATCCGACGAACGAGCAGTACTTC
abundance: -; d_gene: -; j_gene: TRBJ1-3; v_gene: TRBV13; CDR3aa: CASSYRTASGNTIYF; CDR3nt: TGTGCCAGCAGCTATCGAACAGCCTCTGGAAACACCATATATTTT
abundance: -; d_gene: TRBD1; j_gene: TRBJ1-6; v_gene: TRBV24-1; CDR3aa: CATQQGNSPLHF; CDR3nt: TGTGCCACCCAACAGGGGAATTCACCCCTCCACTTT
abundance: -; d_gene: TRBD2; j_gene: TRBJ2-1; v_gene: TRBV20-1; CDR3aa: CSGRRGDYNEQFF; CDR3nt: TGCAGTGGCAGGCGGGGGGATTACAATGAGCAGTTCTTC
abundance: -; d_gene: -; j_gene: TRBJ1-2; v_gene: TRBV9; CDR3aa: CASSPSGHSEGYTF; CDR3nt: TGTGCCAGCAGCCCCTCAGGTCACTCGGAGGGCTACACCTTC
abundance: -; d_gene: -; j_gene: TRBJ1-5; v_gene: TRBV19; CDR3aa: CASSRISNQPQHF; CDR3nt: TGTGCCAGTAGTAGGATTAGCAATCAGCCCCAGCATTTT
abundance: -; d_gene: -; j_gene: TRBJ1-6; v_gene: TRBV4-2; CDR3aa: CASSQDRQGLTPLHF; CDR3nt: TGTGCCAGCAGCCAAGATCGGCAGGGTCTTACACCCCTCCACTTT
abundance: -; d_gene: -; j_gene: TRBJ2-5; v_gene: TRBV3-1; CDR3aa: CASSQDPTRGSQETQYF; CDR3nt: TGTGCCAGCAGCCAAGACCCCACGAGGGGGTCACAAGAGACCCAGTACTTC
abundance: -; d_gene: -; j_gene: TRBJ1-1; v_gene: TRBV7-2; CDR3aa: CASSLVRVNTEVFF; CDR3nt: TGTGCCAGCAGCTTAGTACGGGTTAACACTGAAGTTTTCTTT
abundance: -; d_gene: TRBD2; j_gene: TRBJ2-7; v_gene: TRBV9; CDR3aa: CASSRAGDYEQYF; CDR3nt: TGTGCCAGCAGCCGAGCGGGAGACTACGAGCAGTACTTC
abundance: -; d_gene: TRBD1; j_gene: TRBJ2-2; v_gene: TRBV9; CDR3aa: CASARVVGQGLDGELFF; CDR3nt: TGTGCCTCCGCCAGGGTAGTCGGACAGGGTTTAGACGGGGAGCTGTTTTTT
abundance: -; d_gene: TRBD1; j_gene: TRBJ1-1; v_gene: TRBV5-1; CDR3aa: CASSSGQVYTEAFF; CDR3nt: TGCGCCAGCAGCTCCGGACAGGTCTACACTGAAGCTTTCTTT
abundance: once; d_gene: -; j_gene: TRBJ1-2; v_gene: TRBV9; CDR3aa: CASSVEGETGYTF; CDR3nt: TGTGCCAGCAGCGTAGAAGGGGAAACTGGCTACACCTTC
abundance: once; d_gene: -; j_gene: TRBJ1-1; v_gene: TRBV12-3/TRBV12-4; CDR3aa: CASSLDGGPNTEAFF; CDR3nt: TGTGCCAGCAGTTTAGATGGGGGCCCGAACACTGAAGCTTTCTTT
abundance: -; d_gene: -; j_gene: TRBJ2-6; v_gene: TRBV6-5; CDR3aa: CASRRPGANVLTF; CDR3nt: TGTGCCAGCAGGCGGCCTGGGGCCAACGTCCTGACTTTC
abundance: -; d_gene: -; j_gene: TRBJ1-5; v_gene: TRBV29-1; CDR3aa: CSVGSSNQPQHF; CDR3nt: TGCAGCGTTGGTTCCAGCAATCAGCCCCAGCATTTT
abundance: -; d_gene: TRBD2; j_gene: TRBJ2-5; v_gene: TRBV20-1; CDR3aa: CSASGAETQYF; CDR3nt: TGCAGTGCCAGCGGGGCGGAGACCCAGTACTTC